One sample yielded the 18 T cell receptor beta chains listed below, sequenced in a study of T-cell reconstitution after alpha-beta-depleted transplantation in children. It was with unique molecular identifiers that the TCRbeta library was prepared. TCRdb re-derived calls from the PCR reads in MiXCR, one entry per CDR3 protein. The sample comprises approximately 500,000 distinct CDR3 sequences, about 11% of which are singletons, and roughly 2% rests with the top ten. The input for sequencing was PBMCs, taken before TCRalphabeta/CD19-depleted stem cell transplant. These receptor sequences come from a child aged 2 to 10 with inherited bone marrow failure, due to receive a stem cell transplant.

This clonotype was detected ten times or more. The chain carries TRBV18 and TRBJ2-1, with TRBD2 identical over 7 bases. V lost 3 bases, J lost 8 bases, and 13 bases stayed unmatched. Per germline, CDR1 KGHSH and CDR2 LQKENI. The CDR3 totals 16 residues. The DNA for the CDR3 is TGTGCCAGCTCACCGGACCGGGAGGCCCCTAGGTATGAGCAGTTCTTC. This translates into CASSPDREAPRYEQFF.

This clonotype was detected ten times or more. This chain connects TRBV20-1 to TRBJ2-3; TRBD2 matches at 12 bases. The CDR3 totals 15 residues. From germline, CDR1 is DFQATT and CDR2 SNEGSKA (reference sequence). J gave up 4 bases and V 6 bases, and 8 bases lay outside the gene matches. Written as DNA, the CDR3 is TGCAGTGCCCCCCGACTAGCGGGAGAGGCAGATACGCAGTATTTT. As protein: CSAPRLAGEADTQYF.

This clonotype came up many times. This chain uses TRBV20-1 with TRBJ2-5, with D hard to call. CDR3 size: 12 residues. Germline V gene lookup returns CDR1 DFQATT and CDR2 SNEGSKA (reference sequence). Trimming stripped 6 bases from V and 9 bases from J, with 17 bases between. The CDR3 region has the DNA TGCAGTGCGTCTACTTACGCTTGGGCCCAGTACTTC. This encodes CSASTYAWAQYF.

This clonotype was found many times. The chain recombines TRBV28 with TRBJ2-7; D not certain. CDR1 MDHEN and CDR2 SYDVKM come from the germline V gene. The CDR3 length is 12 residues. Trimming removed 8 bases at V and 6 bases at J, with 14 bases between. The CDR3, as DNA: TGTGCCAGCCAGACCCCCACCCGCGAGCAGTACTTC. It encodes CASQTPTREQYF.

This clonotype was recorded at least ten times. The chain combines TRBV20-1 with TRBJ2-7; possible D gene TRBD1, 5 bases. V lost 2 bases and J lost 2, with 19 bases in between. The CDR3 covers 16 residues. CDR1 and CDR2 (germline): DFQATT, SNEGSKA (reference sequence). The DNA for the CDR3 is TGCAGTGCTAGAAGCAGGGCTAAGGGTTATCCCTACGAGCAGTACTTC. Translation gives CSARSRAKGYPYEQYF.

This clonotype was seen at least ten times. The J gene is TRBJ1-1, the V gene TRBV20-1; weak D call: TRBD1 (5 bases). Germline V gene sequence: CDR1 DFQATT, CDR2 SNEGSKA (reference sequence). The CDR3 consists of 15 residues. Deletions cut 1 base from V and 3 bases from J, with 15 bases between. CDR3 loop: CSARGRRGADTEAFF. In nucleotides, the CDR3 is TGCAGTGCTAGAGGAAGAAGAGGGGCGGACACTGAAGCTTTCTTT.

This clonotype was recorded many times. The chain joins TRBV27 to TRBJ2-2; D is ambiguous. This CDR3 contains 18 residues. Germline V gene data show CDR1 as MNHEY and CDR2 as SMNVEV (reference sequence). The ends were cut back, 2 bases at V and 1 base at J, with 17 bases in the middle. CDR3: CASSLGFGGLGNTGELFF. The CDR3 DNA reads TGTGCCAGCAGTTTAGGGTTTGGTGGTCTGGGGAACACCGGGGAGCTGTTTTTT.

This clonotype was seen at least ten times. The CDR3 sequence: CASNPPGNEQFF. The CDR3 nucleotides are TGTGCCAGCAATCCCCCGGGTAATGAGCAGTTCTTC. The J gene is TRBJ2-1, the V gene TRBV6-5, with unresolved D. This CDR3 comprises 12 residues. With 7 bases removed from V and 7 bases from J, the gap between germline ends came to 11 bases. CDR1 and CDR2 from the germline V gene are MNHEY and SVGAGI.

This clonotype was counted ten times or more. The chain is built from TRBV19 and TRBJ2-1; 10 nucleotides line up with TRBD2. CDR3 size: 16 residues. The junction had 0 bases not matched to a gene; V was cut back by 1 base and J by 0 bases. Per germline, CDR1 LNHDA and CDR2 SQIVND (reference sequence). CDR3 sequence: CASSIASGSSYNEQFF. CDR3 DNA sequence: TGTGCCAGTAGTATAGCTAGCGGGAGCTCCTACAATGAGCAGTTCTTC. Full variable domain (missing parts from reference TRBV19 and TRBJ2-1): DGGITQSPKYLFRKEGQNVTLSCEQNLNHDAMYWYRQDPGQGLRLIYYSQIVNDFQKGDIAEGYSVSREKKESFPLTVTSAQKNPTAFYLCASSIASGSSYNEQFFGPGTRLTVL.

The table lists this clonotype with a few counts. The chain employs TRBV28 and TRBJ2-7; 11 nucleotides line up with TRBD2. The CDR3 length is 16 residues. Germline trimming cut 2 bases from V and 2 bases from J; bases unmatched to any gene: 5. CDR1 is MDHEN and CDR2 is SYDVKM in the germline V gene. CDR3 amino acids: CASSLKLAGVPYEQYF. CDR3 nucleotide sequence: TGTGCCAGCAGTTTAAAACTAGCGGGAGTCCCCTACGAGCAGTACTTC.

For this clonotype: A clone one base away is much larger, so this may be a read error. The chain combines TRBV5-1 with TRBJ2-7; 7 nucleotides match TRBD1. Germline V CDR1 and CDR2: SGHRS, YFSETQ. The CDR3 has 15 amino acids. CDR3 in DNA: TGCGCCAGCAGCTTGACGACAGGGTCAGCGGCCGAGCTGTACTTC. This gives the protein CASSLTTGSAAELYF.

The chain recombines TRBV18 with TRBJ1-1; D is perhaps TRBD1 (5 bases). Per germline, CDR1 KGHSH and CDR2 LQKENI. The CDR3 totals 16 residues. V was shortened by 0 bases and J by 0 bases, with 11 bases between the two germline ends. CDR3 nucleotide sequence: TGTGCCAGCTCACCACCGGTGGGGCGGATGAACACTGAAGCTTTCTTT. Translating gives CASSPPVGRMNTEAFF.

In its sample, this clonotype was seen many times. This rearrangement joins TRBV11-2 to TRBJ2-4; D remains ambiguous. The CDR3 totals 13 residues. Per germline, CDR1 SGHAT and CDR2 FQNNGV. The V and J ends lost 1 base and 12 bases respectively, with 13 bases between them. The DNA of the CDR3 is TGTGCCAGCAGCTTAGGAATTTGGGCAGCTCAGTACTTC. Its protein is CASSLGIWAAQYF. The full variable domain, rest sourced from reference TRBV11-2 and TRBJ2-4, is EAGVAQSPRYKIIEKRQSVAFWCNPISGHATLYWYQQILGQGPKLLIQFQNNGVVDDSQLPKDRFSAERLKGVDSTLKIQPAKLEDSAVYLCASSLGIWAAQYFGAGTRLSVL.

This clonotype was picked up many times. This rearrangement joins TRBV6-4 to TRBJ2-2, with D unresolved. Trimming cost V 3 bases and J 0 bases, with 8 bases left between them. Germline V gene sequence: CDR1 MRHNA, CDR2 SNTAGT. The CDR3 is 15 residues long. In DNA form, the CDR3 reads TGTGCCAGCAGTGAATCCAGTGCGAACACCGGGGAGCTGTTTTTT. Residues: CASSESSANTGELFF.

V and J are TRBV12-3 or TRBV12-4 and TRBJ2-3, with 10 bases fitting TRBD2. The CDR3 has 16 amino acids. The junction had 9 bases not matched to a gene; V was cut back by 7 bases and J by 2 bases. The CDR3: CASTEQLAGITDTQYF. In DNA, the CDR3 is TGTGCCAGCACCGAACAACTAGCGGGGATCACAGATACGCAGTATTTT.

The chain has TRBV4-3 and TRBJ2-3; a possible D gene is TRBD1 (5 bases). Per germline, CDR1 LGHNA and CDR2 YSLEER. Trimming cost V 4 bases and J 4 bases, with 15 bases left between them. The CDR3 has 15 residues. The DNA of the CDR3 is TGCGCCAGCAGCCCCGATGGGCCAGGGCCAGATACGCAGTATTTT. Its translation: CASSPDGPGPDTQYF.

The table lists this clonotype with many counts. The rearrangement links TRBV29-1 to TRBJ2-7; D is possibly TRBD1 or TRBD2 (5 bases each). The CDR3 is made up of 12 amino acids. Germline-derived CDR1 and CDR2 are SQVTM and ANQGSEA. Trimming pared 8 bases from V and 4 bases from J, leaving 15 bases between. The CDR3: CSIMGPLYEQYF. The CDR3 region has the DNA TGCAGCATAATGGGACCGCTATACGAGCAGTACTTC.

This clonotype was seen only a few times. The rearrangement links TRBV19 to TRBJ2-7; 12 nucleotides match TRBD1. CDR1 is LNHDA, CDR2 SQIVND, per germline (reference sequence). The CDR3 totals 14 residues. After removal of 10 bases from V and 7 bases from J, the junction contained 11 bases not matched to a gene. The CDR3 is CATGWGQGAMEQYF. The CDR3 region has the DNA TGTGCCACCGGCTGGGGACAGGGGGCGATGGAGCAGTACTTC. Combining the CDR3 with reference TRBV19 and TRBJ2-7 gives the whole variable domain DGGITQSPKYLFRKEGQNVTLSCEQNLNHDAMYWYRQDPGQGLRLIYYSQIVNDFQKGDIAEGYSVSREKKESFPLTVTSAQKNPTAFYLCATGWGQGAMEQYFGPGTRLTVT.